What follows is one TCR beta chain and its context. Its antigen is currently unknown. Then a second PCR, running about 7 to 11 cycles, was carried out with a sample-barcoded 5' primer and a J-beta primer mix. MiXCR, run by TCRdb on the 5' RACE reads, gives a single entry per CDR3 protein. The sample contains more than 450,000 distinct CDR3 sequences, approximately 26% of which appear only once. The data belong to a study of blood T cells in healthy people across ages. For the study at large: Template switching picked up about one barcoded beta molecule for each two T cells.

Study results and caveats: PBMCs that were unsorted prevented a conclusive naive versus antigen-experienced comparison.

This sample also appeared in a second study, on T cells of mothers and their children.

The sample comprised blood. This clonotype originated in a boy aged 2-9 years in good health.

CDR3 loop: CASSLTFRRRAESIQYF. Written as DNA, the CDR3 is TGCGCCAGCAGCTTAACGTTCCGACGGAGGGCGGAAAGCATTCAGTACTTC. The gene calls are TRBV5-1 and TRBJ2-4, with TRBD2 as a possible D gene (6 bases). Trimming shortened V by 2 bases and J by 9 bases, and 24 bases separated the two germline ends. The CDR3 covers 17 residues. Germline V gene sequence: CDR1 SGHRS, CDR2 YFSETQ.